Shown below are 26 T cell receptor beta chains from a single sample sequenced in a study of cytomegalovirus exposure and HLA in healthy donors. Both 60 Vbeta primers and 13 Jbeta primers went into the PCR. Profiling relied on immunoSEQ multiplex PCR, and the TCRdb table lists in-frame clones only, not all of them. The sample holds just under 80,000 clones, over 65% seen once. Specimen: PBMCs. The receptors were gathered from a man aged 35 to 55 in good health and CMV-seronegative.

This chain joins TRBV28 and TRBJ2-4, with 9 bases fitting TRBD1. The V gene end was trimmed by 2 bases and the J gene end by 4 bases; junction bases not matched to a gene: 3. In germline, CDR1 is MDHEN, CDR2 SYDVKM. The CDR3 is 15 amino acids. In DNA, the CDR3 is TGTGCCAGCAGTTTAGCCGGACAGGGGAAAAACATTCAGTACTTC. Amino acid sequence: CASSLAGQGKNIQYF.

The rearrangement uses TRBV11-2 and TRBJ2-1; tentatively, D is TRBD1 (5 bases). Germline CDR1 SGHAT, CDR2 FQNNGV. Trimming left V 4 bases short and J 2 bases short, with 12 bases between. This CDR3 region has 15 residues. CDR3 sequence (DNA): TGTGCCAGCAGCTATCTGGCAGGGACCTACAATGAGCAGTTCTTC. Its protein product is CASSYLAGTYNEQFF.

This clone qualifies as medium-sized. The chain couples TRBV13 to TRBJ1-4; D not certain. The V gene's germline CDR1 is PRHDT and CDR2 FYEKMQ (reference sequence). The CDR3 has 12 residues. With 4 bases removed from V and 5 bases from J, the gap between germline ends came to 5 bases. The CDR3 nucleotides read TGTGCCAGCAGCTCAATGAATGAAAAACTGTTTTTT. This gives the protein CASSSMNEKLFF.

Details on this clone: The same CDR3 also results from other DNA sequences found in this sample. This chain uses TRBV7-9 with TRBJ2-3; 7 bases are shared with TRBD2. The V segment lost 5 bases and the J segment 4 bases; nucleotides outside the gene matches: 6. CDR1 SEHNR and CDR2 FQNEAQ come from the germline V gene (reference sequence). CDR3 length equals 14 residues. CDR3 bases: TGTGCCAGCAGCCCACGACTAGCTTCAGATACGCAGTATTTT. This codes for CASSPRLASDTQYF.

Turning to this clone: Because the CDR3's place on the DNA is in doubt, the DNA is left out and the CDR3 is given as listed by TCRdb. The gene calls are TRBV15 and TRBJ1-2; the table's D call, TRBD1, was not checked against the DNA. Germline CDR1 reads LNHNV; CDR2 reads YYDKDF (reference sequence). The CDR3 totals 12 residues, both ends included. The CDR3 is CATSGSWGHGTF.

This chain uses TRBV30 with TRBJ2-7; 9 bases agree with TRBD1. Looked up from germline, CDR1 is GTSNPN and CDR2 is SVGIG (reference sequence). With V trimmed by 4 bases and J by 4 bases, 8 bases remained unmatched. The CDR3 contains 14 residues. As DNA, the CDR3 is TGTGCCTGGAATCGAGACAGGGGGAGTTACGAGCAGTACTTC. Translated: CAWNRDRGSYEQYF.

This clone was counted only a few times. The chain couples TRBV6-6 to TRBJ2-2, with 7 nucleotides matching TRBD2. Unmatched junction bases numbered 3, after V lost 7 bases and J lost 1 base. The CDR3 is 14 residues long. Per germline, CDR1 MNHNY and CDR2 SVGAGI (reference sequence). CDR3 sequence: CASNLAVNTGELFF. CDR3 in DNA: TGTGCCAGCAACCTAGCGGTGAACACCGGGGAGCTGTTTTTT.

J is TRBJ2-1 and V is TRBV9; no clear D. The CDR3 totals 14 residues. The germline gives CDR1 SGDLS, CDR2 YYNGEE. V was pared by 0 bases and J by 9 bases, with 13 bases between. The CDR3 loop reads CASSVATVRVEQFF. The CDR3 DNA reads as TGTGCCAGCAGCGTAGCTACTGTCCGGGTTGAGCAGTTCTTC.

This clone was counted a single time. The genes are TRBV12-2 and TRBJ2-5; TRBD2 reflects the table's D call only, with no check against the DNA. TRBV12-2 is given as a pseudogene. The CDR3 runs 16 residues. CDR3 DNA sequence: TGTGCAAGTCGCTTAGTAACTAGCGGGATTTGGGAGACCCAGTACTTC. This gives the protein CASRLVTSGIWETQYF.

The CDR3 DNA sequence: TGTGCCAGCAGTTACTCTAGCGGGGCCTCCTACGAGCAGTACTTC. The encoded protein is CASSYSSGASYEQYF. This chain connects TRBV6-5 to TRBJ2-7, with 8 bases that match TRBD2. Per the germline V gene, CDR1 is MNHEY and CDR2 is SVGAGI. The ends lost 0 bases at V and 0 bases at J; junction bases unmatched: 1. The CDR3 loop spans 15 amino acids.

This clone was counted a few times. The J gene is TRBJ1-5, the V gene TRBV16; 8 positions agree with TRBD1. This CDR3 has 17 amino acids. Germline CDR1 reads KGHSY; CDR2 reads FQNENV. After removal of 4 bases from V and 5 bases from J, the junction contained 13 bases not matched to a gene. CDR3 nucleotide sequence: TGTGCCAGCAGCCGCTATAGTAATGGACAGGGAGATCAGCCCCAGCATTTT. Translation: CASSRYSNGQGDQPQHF.

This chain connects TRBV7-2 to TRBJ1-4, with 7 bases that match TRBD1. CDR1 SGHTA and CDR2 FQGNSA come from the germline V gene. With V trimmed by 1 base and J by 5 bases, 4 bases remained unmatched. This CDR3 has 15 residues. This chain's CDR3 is CASSLVRGPNEKLFF. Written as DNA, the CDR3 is TGTGCCAGCAGCTTAGTAAGGGGGCCAAATGAAAAACTGTTTTTT.

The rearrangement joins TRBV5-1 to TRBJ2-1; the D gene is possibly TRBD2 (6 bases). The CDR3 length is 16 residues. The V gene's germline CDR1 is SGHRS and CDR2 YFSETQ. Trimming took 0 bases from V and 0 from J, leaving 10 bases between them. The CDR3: CASSLEEGSSYNEQFF. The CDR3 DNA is TGCGCCAGCAGCTTGGAGGAGGGAAGCTCCTACAATGAGCAGTTCTTC.

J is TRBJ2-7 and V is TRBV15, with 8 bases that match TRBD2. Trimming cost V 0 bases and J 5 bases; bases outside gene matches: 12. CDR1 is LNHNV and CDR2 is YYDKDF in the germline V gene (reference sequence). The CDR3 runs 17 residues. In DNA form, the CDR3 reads TGTGCCACCAGCAGAGATCCCAGCGGGAGTATTTCGAACGAGCAGTACTTC. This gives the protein CATSRDPSGSISNEQYF.

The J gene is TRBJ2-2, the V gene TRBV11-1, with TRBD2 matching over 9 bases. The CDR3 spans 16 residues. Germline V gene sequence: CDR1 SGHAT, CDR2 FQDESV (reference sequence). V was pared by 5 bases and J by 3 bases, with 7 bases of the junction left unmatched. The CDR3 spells CASSAYRGRDTGELFF. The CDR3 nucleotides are TGTGCCAGCAGCGCTTATCGCGGGAGGGACACCGGGGAGCTGTTTTTT. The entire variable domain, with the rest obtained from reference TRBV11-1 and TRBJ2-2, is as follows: EAEVAQSPRYKITEKSQAVAFWCDPISGHATLYWYRQILGQGPELLVQFQDESVVDDSQLPKDRFSAERLKGVDSTLKIQPAELGDSAMYLCASSAYRGRDTGELFFGEGSRLTVL.

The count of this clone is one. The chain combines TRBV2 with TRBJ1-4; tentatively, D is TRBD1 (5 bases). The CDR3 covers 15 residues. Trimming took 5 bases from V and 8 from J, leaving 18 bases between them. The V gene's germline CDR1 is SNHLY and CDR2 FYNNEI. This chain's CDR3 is CASSWVRARGEKLFF. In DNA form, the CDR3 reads TGTGCCAGCAGTTGGGTCAGGGCCCGTGGCGAAAAACTGTTTTTT.

Here the CDR3 DNA reads TGTGCCAGCAGCTCGCCGGTAGCCCCGGGACTAGCGGCCTACAATGAGCAGTTCTTC. This gives the protein CASSSPVAPGLAAYNEQFF. V is TRBV7-9 and J is TRBJ2-1; 11 bases are shared with TRBD2. The V gene's germline CDR1 is SEHNR and CDR2 FQNEAQ (reference sequence). The CDR3 loop spans 19 amino acids. With V trimmed by 4 bases and J by 2 bases, 13 bases remained unmatched. Full variable domain (outside the CDR3, taken from reference TRBV7-9 and TRBJ2-1): DTGVSQNPRHKITKRGQNVTFRCDPISEHNRLYWYRQTLGQGPEFLTYFQNEAQLEKSRLLSDRFSAERPKGSFSTLEIQRTEQGDSAMYLCASSSPVAPGLAAYNEQFFGPGTRLTVL.

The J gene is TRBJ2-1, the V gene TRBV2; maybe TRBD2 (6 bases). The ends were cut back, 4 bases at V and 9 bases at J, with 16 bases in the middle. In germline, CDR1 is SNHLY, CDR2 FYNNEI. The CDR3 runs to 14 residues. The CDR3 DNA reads TGTGCCAGCAGTGTTGGGATCGGGGGAGGTGAGCAGTTCTTC. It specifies CASSVGIGGGEQFF.

The CDR3 nucleotides read TGTGCCAGCAGTTTAGCGGGGAACGAGCAGTACTTC. Its protein is CASSLAGNEQYF. The chain employs TRBV27 and TRBJ2-5; a possible D gene is TRBD2 (6 bases). The last part of the DNA fits TRBJ2-7 better; the J call may be wrong. From germline, CDR1 is MNHEY and CDR2 SMNVEV (reference sequence). This CDR3 has 12 amino acids.

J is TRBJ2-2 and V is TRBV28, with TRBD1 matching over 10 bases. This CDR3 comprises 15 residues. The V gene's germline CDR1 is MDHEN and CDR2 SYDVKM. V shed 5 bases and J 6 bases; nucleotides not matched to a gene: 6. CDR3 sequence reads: CASSTGTGVAGELFF. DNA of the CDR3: TGTGCCAGCAGTACCGGGACAGGGGTGGCCGGGGAGCTGTTTTTT. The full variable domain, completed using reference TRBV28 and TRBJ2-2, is DVKVTQSSRYLVKRTGEKVFLECVQDMDHENMFWYRQDPGLGLRLIYFSYDVKMKEKGDIPEGYSVSREKKERFSLILESASTNQTSMYLCASSTGTGVAGELFFGEGSRLTVL.

The CDR3 loop reads CASSVFPGYEQYF. CDR3 bases: TGCGCCAGCAGTGTTTTCCCCGGGTACGAGCAGTACTTC. The chain carries TRBV10-1 and TRBJ2-7; D not certain. This CDR3 region has 13 residues. Germline V gene lookup returns CDR1 WNHNN and CDR2 SYGVQD (reference sequence). The ends were cut back, 4 bases at V and 4 bases at J, with 11 bases in the middle.

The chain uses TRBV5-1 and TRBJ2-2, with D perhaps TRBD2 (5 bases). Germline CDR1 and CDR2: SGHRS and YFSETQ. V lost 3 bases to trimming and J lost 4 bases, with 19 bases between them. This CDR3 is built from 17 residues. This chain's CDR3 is CASSSIPRARSTGELFF. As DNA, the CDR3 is TGCGCCAGCAGCTCGATCCCGCGGGCACGATCCACCGGGGAGCTGTTTTTT.

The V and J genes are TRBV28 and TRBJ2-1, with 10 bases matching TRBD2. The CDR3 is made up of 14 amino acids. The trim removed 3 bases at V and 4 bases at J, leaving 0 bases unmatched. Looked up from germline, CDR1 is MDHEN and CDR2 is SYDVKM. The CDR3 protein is CASSLGLAYNEQFF. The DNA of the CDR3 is TGTGCCAGCAGTTTGGGACTAGCGTACAATGAGCAGTTCTTC.

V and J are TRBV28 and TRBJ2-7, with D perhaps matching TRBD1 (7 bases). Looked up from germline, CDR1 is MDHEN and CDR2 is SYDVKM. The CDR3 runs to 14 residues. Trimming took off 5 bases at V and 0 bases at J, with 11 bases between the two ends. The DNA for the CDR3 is TGTGCCAGCAGTCAGGGGGGCCTCTCCTACGAGCAGTACTTC. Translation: CASSQGGLSYEQYF. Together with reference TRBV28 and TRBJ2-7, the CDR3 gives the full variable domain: DVKVTQSSRYLVKRTGEKVFLECVQDMDHENMFWYRQDPGLGLRLIYFSYDVKMKEKGDIPEGYSVSREKKERFSLILESASTNQTSMYLCASSQGGLSYEQYFGPGTRLTVT.

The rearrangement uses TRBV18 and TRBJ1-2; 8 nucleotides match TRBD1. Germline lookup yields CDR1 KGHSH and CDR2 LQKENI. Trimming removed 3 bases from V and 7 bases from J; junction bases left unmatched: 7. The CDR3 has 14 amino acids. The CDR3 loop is CASSPDREWVGYTF. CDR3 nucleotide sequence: TGTGCCAGCTCACCGGACAGGGAATGGGTTGGCTACACCTTC.

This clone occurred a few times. CDR3: CASRPQTAGRNYGYTF. DNA of the CDR3: TGTGCCAGCAGGCCCCAAACAGCGGGCCGTAACTATGGCTACACCTTC. The chain joins TRBV28 to TRBJ1-2, with D uncertain. The CDR3 is 16 residues long. Trimming cost V 6 bases and J 1 base, with 18 bases left between them. Per the germline V gene, CDR1 is MDHEN and CDR2 is SYDVKM.